Listed below are T cell receptor beta chains from one sample, sequenced in a study of human T cells and chemical hapten exposure. TCRdb fed the RACE reads into MiXCR, producing one record per CDR3 protein. The sample consists of around 150,000 distinct CDR3 sequences, roughly 15% of them appearing once. The sample here was whole blood, taken in connection with sensitization to the hapten diphenylcyclopropenone (DPC). These receptors were taken from a woman in her twenties or thirties with alopecia areata. Some clones in this sample may be carry-over from other donors' samples. Each CDR3 is given with its conserved first and last residue. D genes are given only for firm matches. Clone size is not always given. Where it is, it says once, few, many or a class for expanded clones.

V	D	J	size	CDR3	DNA
TRBV6-2/TRBV6-3	.	TRBJ2-7	many	CASSYSGIYEQYF	TGTGCCAGCAGTTACTCAGGTATATACGAGCAGTACTTC
TRBV7-3	.	TRBJ2-5	many	CASSLPGEETQYF	TGTGCCAGCAGCCTTCCGGGCGAAGAGACCCAGTACTTC
TRBV11-1	.	TRBJ2-4	.	CASSRTHMRDIQYF	TGTGCCAGCAGCCGGACTCACATGAGGGACATTCAGTACTTC
TRBV4-3	.	TRBJ2-6	.	CASSPDMSSGANVLTF	TGCGCCAGCAGCCCGGACATGAGCTCTGGGGCCAACGTCCTGACTTTC
TRBV7-9	.	TRBJ2-5	.	CASSLSLTGGAETQYF	TGTGCCAGCAGCTTAAGCCTAACAGGTGGAGCGGAGACCCAGTACTTC
TRBV4-3	TRBD2	TRBJ2-3	few	CASSQDSGGGDTQYF	TGCGCCAGCAGCCAAGATAGCGGGGGGGGAGATACGCAGTATTTT
TRBV27	.	TRBJ2-7	few	CASSFARSDRSSYEQYF	TGTGCCAGCAGTTTCGCTAGATCTGACAGGAGCTCCTACGAGCAGTACTTC
TRBV6-6	.	TRBJ1-2	.	CASSYAGALGYTF	TGTGCCAGCAGTTACGCAGGGGCGCTAGGCTACACCTTC
TRBV12-3/TRBV12-4	.	TRBJ1-2	.	CASSFGLGGRNGYTF	TGTGCCAGCAGTTTCGGGTTGGGGGGCCGGAATGGCTACACCTTC
TRBV24-1	.	TRBJ2-1	few	CATSGYNEQFF	TGTGCCACCAGTGGTTACAATGAGCAGTTCTTC
TRBV20-1	.	TRBJ2-7	few	CSAEQQQRAYEQYF	TGCAGTGCTGAACAACAGCAGCGCGCCTACGAGCAGTACTTC
TRBV6-5	TRBD1	TRBJ2-7	.	CASRQTGSSYEQYF	TGTGCCAGCAGACAGACAGGGAGCTCCTACGAGCAGTACTTC
TRBV20-1	.	TRBJ1-3	.	CSARGQGPRNTIYF	TGCAGTGCTAGAGGTCAGGGGCCGAGAAACACCATATATTTT
TRBV5-1	TRBD2	TRBJ2-3	.	CASSLSGASGYTDTQYF	TGCGCCAGCAGCTTGTCGGGAGCTAGCGGCTACACAGATACGCAGTATTTT
TRBV7-2	.	TRBJ2-3	.	CASSLALGSRRDTQYF	TGTGCCAGCAGCTTAGCGCTAGGGTCCAGGAGAGATACGCAGTATTTT
TRBV6-1	TRBD1	TRBJ1-2	few	CASRDRGLYYGYTF	TGTGCCAGCAGAGACAGGGGGCTCTATTATGGCTACACCTTC
TRBV4-3	TRBD2	TRBJ2-3	few	CASSQDRLAADTQYF	TGCGCCAGCAGCCAAGATAGACTAGCGGCAGATACGCAGTATTTT
TRBV5-1	.	TRBJ1-4	.	CASSLQGRRATNEKLFF	TGCGCCAGCAGCTTGCAGGGCAGACGTGCAACTAATGAAAAACTGTTTTTT
TRBV18	.	TRBJ1-5	many	CASSLEPGGNQPQHF	TGTGCCAGCTCACTGGAGCCAGGGGGCAATCAGCCCCAGCATTTT
TRBV28	.	TRBJ1-1	.	CASSEPAGPRGSTEAFF	TGTGCCAGCAGTGAACCGGCCGGGCCGAGGGGTAGCACTGAAGCTTTCTTT
TRBV18	.	TRBJ1-2	many	CASSQNKGFSYGYTF	TGTGCCAGCTCGCAAAATAAAGGGTTTTCCTATGGCTACACCTTC
TRBV5-1	.	TRBJ2-5	.	CASSLAGSPQETQYF	TGCGCCAGCAGCTTGGCGGGGTCACCCCAAGAGACCCAGTACTTC
TRBV4-3	.	TRBJ1-2	.	CASSQDSRANYGYTF	TGCGCCAGCAGCCAAGATAGCAGGGCTAACTATGGCTACACCTTC
TRBV28	.	TRBJ1-1	.	CASSLTDRGPGNAEAFF	TGTGCCAGCAGCCTTACCGACCGGGGGCCAGGGAACGCTGAAGCTTTCTTT
TRBV5-4	.	TRBJ2-5	.	CASSLVGRGAETQYF	TGTGCCAGCAGCTTGGTCGGGAGAGGGGCAGAGACCCAGTACTTC
TRBV12-3/TRBV12-4	.	TRBJ1-1	.	CASSLPFRGAEAFF	TGTGCCAGCAGTTTGCCATTTAGGGGTGCTGAAGCTTTCTTT
TRBV6-5	TRBD1	TRBJ1-6	.	CASKLGRGPSPLHF	TGTGCCAGCAAATTGGGCAGGGGGCCTTCACCCCTCCACTTT
TRBV3-1	.	TRBJ1-2	many	CASSQETGPRGYTF	TGTGCCAGCAGCCAGGAGACAGGCCCGAGGGGCTACACCTTC
TRBV6-2/TRBV6-3	.	TRBJ1-1	few	CASTDYTEAFF	TGTGCCAGCACCGATTACACTGAAGCTTTCTTT
TRBV7-6	TRBD1	TRBJ1-4	many	CASSPGTGAEKLFF	TGTGCCAGCAGCCCCGGGACAGGGGCCGAAAAACTGTTTTTT
TRBV12-3/TRBV12-4	.	TRBJ1-1	.	CASSFSGWAEAFF	TGTGCCAGCAGTTTTTCAGGGTGGGCTGAAGCTTTCTTT
TRBV28	.	TRBJ2-7	.	CASSPRRHEQYF	TGTGCCAGCAGCCCACGCCGGCACGAGCAGTACTTC
TRBV29-1	TRBD2	TRBJ2-3	many	CSVGGTRGDTQYF	TGCAGCGTTGGTGGGACTAGAGGAGATACGCAGTATTTT
TRBV11-2	TRBD1	TRBJ2-1	.	CASSNTGGLDNEQFF	TGTGCCAGCAGTAACACAGGGGGCCTGGACAATGAGCAGTTCTTC
TRBV7-2	.	TRBJ1-5	.	CASSFKGGNQPQHF	TGTGCCAGCAGCTTCAAGGGAGGCAATCAGCCCCAGCATTTT
TRBV9	.	TRBJ2-7	few	CASSPQGSKGEQYF	TGTGCCAGCAGCCCCCAGGGGTCGAAGGGCGAGCAGTACTTC
TRBV7-3	TRBD1	TRBJ1-2	many	CASSYEDREDYGYTF	TGTGCCAGCAGCTACGAGGACAGGGAGGACTATGGCTACACCTTC
TRBV6-6	TRBD2	TRBJ2-1	many	CASSGRVDEQFF	TGTGCCAGCAGTGGGAGGGTAGATGAGCAGTTCTTC
TRBV28	.	TRBJ2-7	few	CASSSSGSHAQYF	TGTGCCAGCAGTTCCAGCGGCTCCCACGCCCAGTACTTC
TRBV6-1	.	TRBJ2-7	few	CASSERAYGDATYEQYF	TGTGCCAGCAGTGAAAGGGCGTATGGGGACGCAACCTACGAGCAGTACTTC
TRBV9	.	TRBJ2-2	few	CASSVGAITGELFF	TGTGCCAGCAGCGTAGGTGCCATCACCGGGGAGCTGTTTTTT
TRBV5-4	TRBD2	TRBJ2-7	.	CASSLASGSHYEQYF	TGTGCCAGCAGCTTGGCTAGCGGGAGCCACTACGAGCAGTACTTC
TRBV11-3	.	TRBJ2-3	few	CASSLAAGVADTQYF	TGTGCCAGCAGCTTAGCGGCAGGGGTAGCAGATACGCAGTATTTT
TRBV20-1	.	TRBJ2-4	few	CSPQNTLAKNIQYF	TGCAGCCCCCAGAACACCCTAGCCAAAAACATTCAGTACTTC
TRBV6-2/TRBV6-3	TRBD1	TRBJ1-5	many	CASSAYRGGWQPQHF	TGTGCCAGCAGTGCTTACAGGGGCGGTTGGCAGCCCCAGCATTTT
TRBV6-5	.	TRBJ1-5	.	CASSYSADNQPQHF	TGTGCCAGCAGTTACTCGGCAGACAATCAGCCCCAGCATTTT
TRBV11-1	.	TRBJ1-2	many	CASSLGRRTLPNYGYTF	TGTGCCAGCAGCTTAGGACGGAGGACCCTACCGAACTATGGCTACACCTTC
TRBV29-1	.	TRBJ2-5	few	CSARYQETQYF	TGCAGCGCCAGGTACCAAGAGACCCAGTACTTC